Reported below is one T cell receptor (beta chain). These data originate in a study of chemoradiotherapy in HPV16-positive cancers. Study-level background: Candidate HPV-specific clones and shared TCR motifs came from two HPV16-positive patients.

Only in-frame clones appear in the TCRdb table, and some are missing; sequencing was by immunoSEQ multiplex PCR. The table lists roughly 3,100 clones, just over 90% of them singletons. With 4 bases removed from V and 7 bases from J, the gap between germline ends came to 10 bases. This CDR3 has 13 amino acids. Germline CDR1 and CDR2: MRHNA and SNTAGT. The material sequenced was blood, taken from a patient who underwent chemoradiotherapy. The source is a human donor with HPV-associated anogenital cancer. The chain recombines TRBV6-4 with TRBJ2-2; TRBD2 might be the D (6 bases). CDR3 sequence (DNA): TGTGCCAGCAGTGTTCGGGAGAACGGGGAGCTGTTTTTT. This sequence encodes CASSVRENGELFF.